A single sample gave rise to the 15 T cell receptor beta chains below, sequenced in a study of shared T cell receptors in the human thymus. This table comes from immunoSEQ multiplex PCR, and its TCRdb copy is limited to in-frame clones, with some not included. The sample yields hundreds of thousands of clones, about 89% seen once. This sample also appeared in a second study, on human thymus T cells.

The sequencing sample was made of thymocytes. These receptor sequences come from a boy under two years old with a congenital heart defect.

The sample holds one count of this clone. V and J are TRBV27 and TRBJ2-7; 10 positions match TRBD1. V shed 0 bases and J 6 bases; nucleotides not matched to a gene: 5. The CDR3 totals 15 residues. Germline loops: CDR1 MNHEY, CDR2 SMNVEV (reference sequence). The CDR3 region is CASSLSGTGVSEQYF. The CDR3 DNA is TGTGCCAGCAGTTTATCAGGGACAGGGGTAAGCGAGCAGTACTTC.

This rearrangement joins TRBV18 to TRBJ1-5, with D maybe TRBD1 (5 bases). Germline V gene lookup returns CDR1 KGHSH and CDR2 LQKENI. This CDR3 spans 22 amino acids. Between the trimmed V and J ends, which lost 2 bases and 3 bases, there was a span of 32 bases. The CDR3 sequence: CASSPTIPVPFVRGEYNQPQHF. The CDR3 DNA follows: TGTGCCAGCTCACCAACTATTCCAGTTCCTTTTGTAAGGGGTGAATACAATCAGCCCCAGCATTTT.

The genes are TRBV7-9 and TRBJ2-7; maybe TRBD1 (6 bases). The V end was cut by 2 bases, the J end by 0 bases, with 11 bases between. Germline V gene lookup returns CDR1 SEHNR and CDR2 FQNEAQ (reference sequence). The CDR3 is 15 residues long. CDR3: CASSLLGTNSYEQYF. DNA for the CDR3: TGTGCCAGCAGCTTATTGGGGACAAACTCCTACGAGCAGTACTTC.

The J gene is TRBJ2-1, the V gene TRBV6-5; 10 bases line up with TRBD2. The CDR3 extends over 14 amino acids. V lost 5 bases to trimming and J lost 5 bases; unmatched junction nucleotides: 3. The germline V gene encodes CDR1 MNHEY and CDR2 SVGAGI. The CDR3 sequence: CASSRTSGDNEQFF. CDR3 nucleotides: TGTGCCAGCAGTAGGACTAGCGGAGACAATGAGCAGTTCTTC.

The chain couples TRBV7-8 to TRBJ2-7, with D possibly matching TRBD1 (6 bases). The CDR3 covers 18 residues. CDR1 and CDR2 from the germline V gene are SGHVS and FQNEAQ. The V end was cut by 0 bases, the J end by 4 bases, with 22 bases between. The CDR3 coding sequence is TGTGCCAGCAGCTTAGCGTTCAAAACAAGGGGGTTAGTATACGAGCAGTACTTC. Translated: CASSLAFKTRGLVYEQYF.

The genes are TRBV7-4 and TRBJ1-6; 8 positions match TRBD1. Germline V gene sequence: CDR1 SGHVT, CDR2 SQSDAQ. This CDR3 is built from 17 residues. J lost 6 bases, V lost 3 bases, and 10 bases had no gene match. CDR3 in DNA: TGTGCCAGCAGCTTCTTTCTCCAGGACAGGGTTAATTCACCCCTCCACTTT. Amino acid sequence: CASSFFLQDRVNSPLHF.

This chain uses TRBV7-6 with TRBJ1-1; the D is unclear. The CDR3 contains 15 residues. V shed 5 bases and J shed 4 bases, with 17 bases lying between them. The germline gives CDR1 SGHVS, CDR2 FNYEAQ. DNA for the CDR3: TGTGCCAGCAGCCCCATTTCAGAGGTGTTCACTGAAGCTTTCTTT. Translated, it gives CASSPISEVFTEAFF.

This clone was recorded a few times. V usage is TRBV10-3 and J usage is TRBJ1-2; TRBD1 matches 8 bases. J lost 4 bases, V lost 10 bases, and 11 bases had no gene match. The CDR3 contains 14 residues. CDR1 and CDR2 from the germline V gene are ENHRY and SYGVKD. CDR3 in DNA: TGTGCCACTGGAGCAGGGGGCGGCCTCTATGGCTACACCTTC. It encodes CATGAGGGLYGYTF.

V is TRBV9 and J is TRBJ1-2; D unclear. Germline CDR1 reads SGDLS; CDR2 reads YYNGEE. Trimming removed 0 bases at V and 0 bases at J, with 12 bases between. This CDR3 spans 16 amino acids. In DNA, the CDR3 is TGTGCCAGCAGCGTAGATGTCGGGGAAACTAACTATGGCTACACCTTC. Translation gives CASSVDVGETNYGYTF.

This chain uses TRBV2 with TRBJ1-5; TRBD1 aligns across 7 bases. Germline loops: CDR1 SNHLY, CDR2 FYNNEI. The CDR3 length is 12 residues. J was trimmed by 4 bases and V by 8 bases; bases with no gene match: 2. The CDR3: CASGDRNQPQHF. Written as DNA, the CDR3 is TGTGCCAGCGGGGACAGAAATCAGCCCCAGCATTTT.

The J gene is TRBJ1-5, the V gene TRBV2; 9 bases map to TRBD1. V was clipped by 6 bases and J by 2 bases; unmatched bases: 5. CDR1 and CDR2 (germline): SNHLY, FYNNEI. The CDR3 extends over 15 amino acids. This CDR3 reads CASSPGQGGNQPQHF. The DNA for the CDR3 is TGTGCCAGCAGCCCGGGACAGGGTGGCAATCAGCCCCAGCATTTT.

The J gene is TRBJ1-3, the V gene TRBV11-1; D ambiguous. CDR3 length: 18 residues. Per the germline V gene, CDR1 is SGHAT and CDR2 is FQDESV (reference sequence). Trimming shortened V by 1 base and J by 0 bases, and 16 bases separated the two germline ends. DNA of the CDR3: TGTGCCAGCAGCTTAGGAGTTGGGCCACACCACTCTGGAAACACCATATATTTT. As protein: CASSLGVGPHHSGNTIYF.

CDR3 nucleotide sequence: TGTGCCAGTAGTATCAGTAGCGGGGTCTACAATGAGCAGTTCTTC. This encodes CASSISSGVYNEQFF. J is TRBJ2-1 and V is TRBV19, with 8 bases identical to TRBD2. The germline V gene encodes CDR1 LNHDA and CDR2 SQIVND (reference sequence). With V trimmed by 3 bases and J by 3 bases, 4 bases remained unmatched. CDR3 length equals 15 residues.

The gene calls are TRBV19 and TRBJ1-1, with TRBD1 identical over 10 bases. The junction had 9 bases not matched to a gene; V was cut back by 5 bases and J by 0 bases. The CDR3 sequence is 17 residues long. Per germline, CDR1 LNHDA and CDR2 SQIVND (reference sequence). The CDR3 loop is CASSDKRTGGLNTEAFF. For the CDR3, the DNA is TGTGCCAGTAGTGATAAGAGGACAGGGGGATTGAACACTGAAGCTTTCTTT.

This sequence joins TRBV29-1 and TRBJ2-1, with D perhaps matching TRBD1 (6 bases). Germline CDR1 SQVTM, CDR2 ANQGSEA. V shed 0 bases and J shed 4 bases, with 13 bases lying between them. The CDR3 has 15 amino acids. The CDR3 nucleotides read TGCAGCGTTGAAGATTCAGGGGTAGGATACAATGAGCAGTTCTTC. Translation gives CSVEDSGVGYNEQFF.